This is a list of T cell receptor beta chains from one sample in a study of T cell repertoires in cytomegalovirus infection. TCRdb re-analysed the reads in MiXCR, keeping a single row per CDR3 protein. The data contain around 300,000 distinct CDR3 sequences, around 25% of them singletons. Their antigens remain unidentified. The sample in question was cultured PBMCs, obtained from culture after CMV antigen stimulation. These receptors all come from a human donor in good health (CMV status not recorded). Some clones in this sample may be carry-over from other donors' samples. Both conserved end residues are part of each CDR3. The D gene is left open where the match is weak. Rows give clone size only sometimes, using once, few, many, or a class for an expanded clone.

>12|TRBJ1-5|TRBV6-2/TRBV6-3|-|-
CASSSEGQPQHF
TGTGCCAGCAGTTCAGAAGGTCAGCCCCAGCATTTT
>15|TRBJ1-1|TRBV7-8|-|many
CASSLSFGLNTEAFF
TGTGCCAGCAGCTTATCTTTCGGTTTGAACACTGAAGCTTTCTTT
>14|TRBJ2-7|TRBV28|-|-
CASSGGHISYEQYF
TGTGCCAGCAGCGGGGGGCATATCTCCTACGAGCAGTACTTC
>12|TRBJ2-7|TRBV18|-|many
CASSPSGHEQYF
TGTGCCAGCTCACCGTCGGGTCACGAGCAGTACTTC
>16|TRBJ1-6|TRBV4-3|TRBD1|few
CASSQVGTGATSPLHF
TGCGCCAGCAGCCAAGTAGGGACAGGGGCCACTTCACCCCTCCACTTT
>15|TRBJ2-1|TRBV27|TRBD1|-
CASSSSGQGWGEQFF
TGTGCCAGCAGTTCCTCGGGACAGGGTTGGGGTGAGCAGTTCTTC
>14|TRBJ1-1|TRBV4-1|-|-
CASSQVGLNTEAFF
TGCGCCAGCAGCCAGGTCGGGCTGAACACTGAAGCTTTCTTT
>18|TRBJ1-6|TRBV7-2|-|-
CASTQDKIDSSYNSPLHF
TGTGCCAGCACCCAAGACAAAATCGACAGCTCCTATAATTCACCCCTCCACTTT
>12|TRBJ2-2|TRBV5-5|-|few
CASNWGTGELFF
TGTGCCAGCAACTGGGGGACCGGGGAGCTGTTTTTT
>15|TRBJ2-2|TRBV7-9|-|-
CASSLLAVNTGELFF
TGTGCCAGCAGCCTTCTGGCAGTGAACACCGGGGAGCTGTTTTTT
>18|TRBJ2-7|TRBV4-3|-|few
CASSQDPDPTSSSYEQYF
TGCGCCAGCAGCCAAGATCCGGACCCAACATCGAGCTCCTACGAGCAGTACTTC
>13|TRBJ1-2|TRBV4-1|-|-
CASSQGADYGYTF
TGCGCCAGCAGCCAAGGGGCAGACTATGGCTACACCTTC
>15|TRBJ2-1|TRBV28|-|few
CASSSPPGGGNEQFF
TGTGCCAGCAGTTCCCCCCCCGGGGGCGGCAATGAGCAGTTCTTC
>16|TRBJ2-7|TRBV5-1|TRBD2|-
CASSGWTSGRIDEQYF
TGCGCCAGCAGCGGCTGGACTAGCGGGAGAATCGACGAGCAGTACTTC
>16|TRBJ2-7|TRBV7-2|TRBD1|many
CASSLNYRTGLNEQYF
TGTGCCAGCAGCTTAAACTATAGGACAGGGTTGAACGAGCAGTACTTC
>15|TRBJ1-4|TRBV19|-|-
CASSLRRATNEKLFF
TGTGCCAGTAGCCTCCGTCGGGCAACTAATGAAAAACTGTTTTTT
>15|TRBJ2-7|TRBV12-3/TRBV12-4|TRBD1|-
CASSLRTGGVYEQYF
TGTGCCAGCAGTTTACGGACAGGGGGCGTCTACGAGCAGTACTTC
>19|TRBJ2-7|TRBV11-2|TRBD2|many
CASSPPGLAGPGRSYEQYF
TGTGCCAGCAGCCCTCCCGGACTAGCGGGCCCGGGCCGCTCCTACGAGCAGTACTTC
>16|TRBJ2-1|TRBV6-6|TRBD2|-
CASRAMTSGIGNEQFF
TGTGCCAGCAGAGCCATGACTAGCGGGATTGGTAATGAGCAGTTCTTC
>12|TRBJ2-3|TRBV7-8|-|many
CASSPEEDTQYF
TGTGCCAGCAGCCCAGAGGAGGATACGCAGTATTTT
>14|TRBJ2-7|TRBV10-3|TRBD2|once
CAISSGTRSFEQYF
TGTGCCATCAGTTCCGGGACTAGGAGTTTCGAGCAGTACTTC
>15|TRBJ2-7|TRBV27|-|few
CASAPASWGPYEQYF
TGTGCCAGCGCCCCCGCGTCTTGGGGACCCTACGAGCAGTACTTC
>15|TRBJ2-7|TRBV6-6|-|few
CASRTSGVREDEQYF
TGTGCCAGCAGGACCTCCGGAGTAAGGGAAGACGAGCAGTACTTC
>15|TRBJ1-5|TRBV10-3|-|many
CAIKGAGPVDQPQHF
TGTGCCATCAAAGGGGCAGGGCCGGTTGATCAGCCCCAGCATTTT
>15|TRBJ1-2|TRBV7-2|-|many
CASSLDYNRPYGYTF
TGTGCCAGCAGCTTAGATTATAACAGGCCCTATGGCTACACCTTC
>14|TRBJ2-1|TRBV29-1|TRBD2|few
CSVVSGGSYNEQFF
TGCAGCGTTGTTAGCGGGGGCTCCTACAATGAGCAGTTCTTC
>16|TRBJ2-7|TRBV5-6|-|few
CASSSQGWTVEYEQYF
TGTGCCAGCAGCTCTCAAGGGTGGACGGTGGAATACGAGCAGTACTTC
>11|TRBJ2-7|TRBV7-9|-|-
CASSLTAEQYF
TGTGCCAGCAGCTTAACGGCCGAGCAGTACTTC
>13|TRBJ2-5|TRBV28|TRBD1|-
CASSRDRVGTQYF
TGTGCCAGCAGCCGAGACAGGGTAGGGACCCAGTACTTC